This T cell receptor (beta chain) was sequenced during a study of human T cells and chemical hapten exposure. Stated time point: patch test 2, 6 weeks after DPC sensitization. Treatment given: therapeutic diphenylcyclopropenone sensitization with weekly scalp DPC. The germline V gene encodes CDR1 LNHDA and CDR2 SQIVND (reference sequence). CDR3 length: 12 amino acids. V was clipped by 8 bases and J by 7 bases, with 14 bases between them. Broader study findings: A positive correlation with patch test score was shown by PT1 expanded TCR counts.

This clonotype was detected only a few times. Antigen specificity is unknown. TCRdb reanalysed the RACE reads using MiXCR and keeps one entry per CDR3 protein. The sample carries approximately 95,000 distinct CDR3 sequences, 9.5% to 12% recorded once. The chain is built from TRBV19 and TRBJ1-2, with a weak D call TRBD1 (5 bases). The origin of this receptor is a middle-aged woman with alopecia areata. Some clones in this sample may be carry-over from other donors' samples. This specimen consisted of whole blood, obtained in connection with sensitization to the hapten diphenylcyclopropenone (DPC). CDR3 coding DNA: TGTGCCAGTGAGGCAGGGCTCAGTGGCTACACCTTC. It encodes CASEAGLSGYTF. Based on the CDR3 plus reference TRBV19 and TRBJ1-2, the full variable domain is DGGITQSPKYLFRKEGQNVTLSCEQNLNHDAMYWYRQDPGQGLRLIYYSQIVNDFQKGDIAEGYSVSREKKESFPLTVTSAQKNPTAFYLCASEAGLSGYTFGSGTRLTVV.